This paragraph reports one T cell receptor (beta chain). V was pared by 5 bases and J by 0 bases, with 10 bases of the junction left unmatched. The CDR3 is 17 residues long. Germline loops: CDR1 SGHTA, CDR2 FQGTGA. Library construction for TCR beta used iRepertoire HTBI primers and Arm-PCR of CDR3 regions. Using its own MiXCR run on the multiplex PCR reads, TCRdb lists one record per CDR3 protein. The sample lists hundreds of thousands of distinct CDR3 sequences, roughly 13% occurring once. Time point reported: newly diagnosed GD, antithyroid drugs for less than 3 months. Extracted RNA from PBMCs served as the source of the TCR library. The record originates from a study of regulatory T cells in long-lasting Graves disease. The same sample was also studied in work on T cells in Graves' hyperthyroidism and ophthalmopathy. That study adds: The HTBI primer set served for first-round RT-PCR of the TCR CDR3.

The source of this sequence is a man aged 25-45 years with Graves disease. Sequencing used peripheral blood mononuclear cells (PBMCs), obtained at new diagnosis, from a patient treated with antithyroid drugs. The V gene is TRBV7-3, the J gene TRBJ2-1; 7 nucleotides match TRBD2. Here the CDR3 reads CASSPVSGSSSYNEQFF. As DNA, the CDR3 is TGTGCCAGCAGCCCAGTTAGCGGGTCATCCTCCTACAATGAGCAGTTCTTC. Full variable domain (remainder filled in from reference TRBV7-3 and TRBJ2-1): GAGVSQTPSNKVTEKGKYVELRCDPISGHTALYWYRQSLGQGPEFLIYFQGTGAADDSGLPNDRFFAVRPEGSVSTLKIQRTERGDSAVYLCASSPVSGSSSYNEQFFGPGTRLTVL.